This TCR beta chain was documented in a study of regulatory T cells in long-lasting Graves disease. General observations from the study: Persistent Graves' patients possessed reduced TCR diversity relative to recently diagnosed ones.

CDR3 regions were amplified by Arm-PCR using iRepertoire HTBI primers to build TCR beta libraries. Source study methods: Samples jointly harbored roughly 60 TRBV and over 11 TRBJ segments. TCRdb fed the multiplex PCR reads into MiXCR, producing one record per CDR3 protein. TCRdb, not the original authors, processed these V and J calls. Of roughly 380,000 distinct CDR3 sequences listed, about 14% are singletons. Only a few counts were recorded for this clonotype. What it recognizes is unknown. Time point meaning: newly diagnosed GD, antithyroid drugs for less than 3 months. Following extraction of RNA from PBMCs, that RNA was used to make the TCR library. Enrollment of patients was through an endocrinology department in Xi'an, China. The receptor's source is a female donor with Graves disease. Material: peripheral blood mononuclear cells (PBMCs), obtained at new diagnosis, from a patient treated with antithyroid drugs.

As DNA, the CDR3 is TGTGCCAGCAGCCCCCTCATGACTAGCGCCTCCTACGAGCAGTACTTC. Protein product: CASSPLMTSASYEQYF. The chain uses TRBV6-2 or TRBV6-3 and TRBJ2-7, with 8 positions matching TRBD2. V was clipped by 6 bases and J by 0 bases; unmatched bases: 10. CDR3 length: 16 residues. CDR1 MNHEY and CDR2 SVGEGT come from the germline V gene.